A selection of T cell receptor beta chains follows, all from one sample in a study of blood T cell repertoires in COVID-19. Some clones are missing from TCRdb's copy, which holds only in-frame ones; the method was immunoSEQ multiplex PCR. The sample holds tens of thousands of clones, 88% seen once. Sequencing used peripheral blood. These receptors came from a woman older than 75 with acute or convalescent COVID-19. Both conserved end residues are part of each CDR3. The order of the fields is J gene, D gene, clone size, V gene, CDR3 DNA, CDR3 protein. A D gene is named only where the DNA matches it firmly. Only some rows state a clone size, as once, few, many or a class for expanded clones.

TRBJ2-1	TRBD2	-	TRBV5-1	TGCGCCAGCAGCTTCATTCAGATGGGACTAGCTTCCAATGAGCAGTTCTTC	CASSFIQMGLASNEQFF
TRBJ2-1	-	-	TRBV7-8	TGTGCCAGCAGCTCACAGGGAACGCTAAATGAGCAGTTCTTC	CASSSQGTLNEQFF
TRBJ1-1	-	once	TRBV19	TGTGCCAGTAGTATCCAGACCGGGACACTTGAAGCTTTCTTT	CASSIQTGTLEAFF
TRBJ1-1	TRBD1	-	TRBV15	TGTGCCACCAGCAGAGGCCTGGACAGGGGTAACACTGAAGCTTTCTTT	CATSRGLDRGNTEAFF
TRBJ1-4	-	-	TRBV2	TGTGCCAGCAGCCCAAACCCTTCCTTCCGGGACAAGTTTTTT	CASSPNPSFRDKFF
TRBJ1-2	TRBD1	-	TRBV19	TGTGCCAGTAGCACCCCCGGGACAGGGAGCTATGGCTACACCTTC	CASSTPGTGSYGYTF
TRBJ2-5	TRBD2	-	TRBV7-6	TGTGCCAGCAGCTTTGACGGCGGGAGGGGAGAGACCCAGTACTTC	CASSFDGGRGETQYF
TRBJ2-1	-	-	TRBV12-5	TGTGCTAGTGGTTTGGTACCCCCGAGCTCCTACAATGAGCAGTTCTTC	CASGLVPPSSYNEQFF
TRBJ2-7	-	-	TRBV2	TGTGCCAGCAGTGACTGGGGGCGAGGCTACGAGCAGTACTTC	CASSDWGRGYEQYF
TRBJ2-7	TRBD1	once	TRBV18	TGTGCCAGCTCACCGCCGGGACAGGGTAGTCCCTACGAGCAGTACTTC	CASSPPGQGSPYEQYF
TRBJ2-2	-	-	TRBV4-2	TGTGCCAGCAGCCAAGTGGGGGCCTCGAACACCGGGGAGCTGTTTTTT	CASSQVGASNTGELFF
TRBJ1-3	TRBD1	-	TRBV6-5	TGTGCCAGCAGTTACTCTGGGACAGGCTCTGGAAACACCATATATTTT	CASSYSGTGSGNTIYF
TRBJ2-7	-	-	TRBV5-1	TGCGCCAGCAGGGCCAGTATTTACGAGCAGTACTTC	CASRASIYEQYF
TRBJ1-2	TRBD1	-	TRBV6-5	TGTGCCAGCAGTTACTTAGGGACAGACACCAGCTACACCTTC	CASSYLGTDTSYTF
TRBJ1-5	TRBD1	-	TRBV19	TGTGCCAGTAGTTTCGACAGGGCCGGTCAGCCCCAGCATTTT	CASSFDRAGQPQHF
TRBJ1-2	-	-	TRBV12-5	TGTGCTAGTGGTTTGGTAGCCACTTCAGGCTATGGCTACACCTTC	CASGLVATSGYGYTF
TRBJ2-3	TRBD2	-	TRBV19	TGTGCCAGTAGTATAGAGGCTAGCGGGGTGGGCACAGATACGCAGTATTTT	CASSIEASGVGTDTQYF
TRBJ2-6	-	-	TRBV21-1	TGTGCCAGCAGCAAAGCGCTGGAGCAGGGGGCAAGTGGGGCCAACGTCCTGACTTTC	CASSKALEQGASGANVLTF
TRBJ2-3	TRBD2	-	TRBV6-5	TGTGCCAGCAGTTCCGGGACTACCCTCGGGTCGCAGTATTTT	CASSSGTTLGSQYF
TRBJ2-7	-	-	TRBV5-1	TGCGCCAGCAGCTTGGCGGGTAAAGGAGGGATCGAGCAGTACTTC	CASSLAGKGGIEQYF
TRBJ1-1	TRBD1	once	TRBV6-5	TGTGCCAGCAGTTCCCCAGGGGGGTCATCGACTTTCTTT	CASSSPGGSSTFF
TRBJ2-2	-	-	TRBV30	TGTGCCTGGAGTGGGGACTTGTACACCGGGGAGCTGTTTTTT	CAWSGDLYTGELFF
TRBJ1-1	-	-	TRBV4-3	TGCGCCAGCAGCCCAGACGGGGGGGGCACTGAAGCTTTCTTT	CASSPDGGGTEAFF
TRBJ2-4	TRBD2	once	TRBV6-5	TGTGCCAGCAGCCAGACTAGCGGGAAAAACATTCAGTACTTC	CASSQTSGKNIQYF
TRBJ2-5	-	-	TRBV11-1	TGTGCCAGCAGCCGTGACGGAGCCCAAGAGACCCAGTACTTC	CASSRDGAQETQYF
TRBJ2-1	TRBD2	-	TRBV7-3	TGTGCCAGCAGCTTAACAAGCGGGGAGTACAATGAGCAGTTCTTC	CASSLTSGEYNEQFF
TRBJ1-5	-	-	TRBV12-3/TRBV12-4	TGTGCCAGCAGATCAGGTTTTCAGCCCCAGCATTTT	CASRSGFQPQHF
TRBJ2-3	TRBD1	-	TRBV5-1	TGCGCCAGCAGCTCATCTTCGACAGGGACAGATACGCAGTATTTT	CASSSSSTGTDTQYF
TRBJ1-2	TRBD1	-	TRBV5-1	TGCGCCAGCAGCTTCCAGGGGGATGGCTACACCTTC	CASSFQGDGYTF
TRBJ2-7	TRBD1	-	TRBV11-2	TGTGCCAGCAGCGTTACCGGGACAGGGGTTCTGTACTTC	CASSVTGTGVLYF
TRBJ2-1	TRBD1	-	TRBV4-3	TGCGCCAGCAGCCAAGGCTCCCCTTCAGGGGGTATTCATGAGCAGTTCTTC	CASSQGSPSGGIHEQFF
TRBJ2-1	-	-	TRBV7-9	TGTGCCAGCAGACGCACACTGGACACCTACAATGAGCAGTTCTTC	CASRRTLDTYNEQFF
TRBJ2-7	TRBD2	-	TRBV7-2	TGTGCCAGCAGCTTGAAGCGGGGGGTAGACTACGAGCAGTACTTC	CASSLKRGVDYEQYF
TRBJ2-7	TRBD2	once	TRBV6-5	TGTGCCAGCCGGGGACTACCTGCCTACGAGCAGTACTTC	CASRGLPAYEQYF
TRBJ2-5	-	-	TRBV7-2	TGTGCCAGCAGCTTAGTGGGGGGGGCCGAGGAGACCCAGTACTTC	CASSLVGGAEETQYF
TRBJ2-5	TRBD2	-	TRBV9	TGTGCCAGCAGCGTAGGGAGTAGCGGGGGGGCCGGGGAGACCCAGTACTTC	CASSVGSSGGAGETQYF
TRBJ1-2	TRBD1	-	TRBV30	TGTGCCTGGAAACAGGGGAAGGGGTATGGCTACACCTTC	CAWKQGKGYGYTF
TRBJ1-1	-	-	TRBV11-3	TGTGCCAGCAGCTTAGGAAGGAGCACTGAAGCTTTCTTT	CASSLGRSTEAFF
TRBJ2-5	TRBD2	-	TRBV19	TGTGCCAGTAGCCGCACTAGCGGGAGGTGGATCCAAGAGACCCAGTACTTC	CASSRTSGRWIQETQYF